Listed here are 3 T cell receptor beta chains from one sample, sequenced in a study of control samples from healthy donors and cancer patients. TCRdb keeps only in-frame clones here, not all; method: immunoSEQ multiplex PCR. Found here are fewer than 120,000 clones, roughly 88% of them singletons; the top ten hold about 3.7%. The sequenced sample was PBMCs. The receptor source for this set is a woman aged 60-75 years with lung cancer.

J is TRBJ2-3 and V is TRBV19; D might be TRBD2 (6 bases). V lost 1 base to trimming and J lost 5 bases, with 19 bases between them. There are 17 residues in the CDR3. Germline V gene data show CDR1 as LNHDA and CDR2 as SQIVND (reference sequence). CDR3 DNA sequence: TGTGCCAGTAGTATAGGAGGGCGGGGTTGGGATAGAGATACGCAGTATTTT. Amino acids: CASSIGGRGWDRDTQYF.

The V call is TRBV19, the J call TRBJ1-1; 9 bases align to TRBD1. CDR3 length: 14 residues. V shed 6 bases and J 5 bases; nucleotides not matched to a gene: 7. Germline V gene lookup returns CDR1 LNHDA and CDR2 SQIVND (reference sequence). CDR3 region: CASRQGAGWTEAFF. As DNA, the CDR3 is TGTGCCAGTAGACAGGGGGCAGGCTGGACTGAAGCTTTCTTT.

J is TRBJ2-7 and V is TRBV5-1, with 9 bases aligning to TRBD1. The CDR3 covers 15 residues. Trimming took 6 bases from V and 5 from J; bases not matched to a gene: 12. CDR1 and CDR2 from the germline V gene are SGHRS and YFSETQ. CDR3 in DNA: TGCGCCAGCACCCTGGGGACAGGGAGGGTCAACGAGCAGTACTTC. Protein: CASTLGTGRVNEQYF.